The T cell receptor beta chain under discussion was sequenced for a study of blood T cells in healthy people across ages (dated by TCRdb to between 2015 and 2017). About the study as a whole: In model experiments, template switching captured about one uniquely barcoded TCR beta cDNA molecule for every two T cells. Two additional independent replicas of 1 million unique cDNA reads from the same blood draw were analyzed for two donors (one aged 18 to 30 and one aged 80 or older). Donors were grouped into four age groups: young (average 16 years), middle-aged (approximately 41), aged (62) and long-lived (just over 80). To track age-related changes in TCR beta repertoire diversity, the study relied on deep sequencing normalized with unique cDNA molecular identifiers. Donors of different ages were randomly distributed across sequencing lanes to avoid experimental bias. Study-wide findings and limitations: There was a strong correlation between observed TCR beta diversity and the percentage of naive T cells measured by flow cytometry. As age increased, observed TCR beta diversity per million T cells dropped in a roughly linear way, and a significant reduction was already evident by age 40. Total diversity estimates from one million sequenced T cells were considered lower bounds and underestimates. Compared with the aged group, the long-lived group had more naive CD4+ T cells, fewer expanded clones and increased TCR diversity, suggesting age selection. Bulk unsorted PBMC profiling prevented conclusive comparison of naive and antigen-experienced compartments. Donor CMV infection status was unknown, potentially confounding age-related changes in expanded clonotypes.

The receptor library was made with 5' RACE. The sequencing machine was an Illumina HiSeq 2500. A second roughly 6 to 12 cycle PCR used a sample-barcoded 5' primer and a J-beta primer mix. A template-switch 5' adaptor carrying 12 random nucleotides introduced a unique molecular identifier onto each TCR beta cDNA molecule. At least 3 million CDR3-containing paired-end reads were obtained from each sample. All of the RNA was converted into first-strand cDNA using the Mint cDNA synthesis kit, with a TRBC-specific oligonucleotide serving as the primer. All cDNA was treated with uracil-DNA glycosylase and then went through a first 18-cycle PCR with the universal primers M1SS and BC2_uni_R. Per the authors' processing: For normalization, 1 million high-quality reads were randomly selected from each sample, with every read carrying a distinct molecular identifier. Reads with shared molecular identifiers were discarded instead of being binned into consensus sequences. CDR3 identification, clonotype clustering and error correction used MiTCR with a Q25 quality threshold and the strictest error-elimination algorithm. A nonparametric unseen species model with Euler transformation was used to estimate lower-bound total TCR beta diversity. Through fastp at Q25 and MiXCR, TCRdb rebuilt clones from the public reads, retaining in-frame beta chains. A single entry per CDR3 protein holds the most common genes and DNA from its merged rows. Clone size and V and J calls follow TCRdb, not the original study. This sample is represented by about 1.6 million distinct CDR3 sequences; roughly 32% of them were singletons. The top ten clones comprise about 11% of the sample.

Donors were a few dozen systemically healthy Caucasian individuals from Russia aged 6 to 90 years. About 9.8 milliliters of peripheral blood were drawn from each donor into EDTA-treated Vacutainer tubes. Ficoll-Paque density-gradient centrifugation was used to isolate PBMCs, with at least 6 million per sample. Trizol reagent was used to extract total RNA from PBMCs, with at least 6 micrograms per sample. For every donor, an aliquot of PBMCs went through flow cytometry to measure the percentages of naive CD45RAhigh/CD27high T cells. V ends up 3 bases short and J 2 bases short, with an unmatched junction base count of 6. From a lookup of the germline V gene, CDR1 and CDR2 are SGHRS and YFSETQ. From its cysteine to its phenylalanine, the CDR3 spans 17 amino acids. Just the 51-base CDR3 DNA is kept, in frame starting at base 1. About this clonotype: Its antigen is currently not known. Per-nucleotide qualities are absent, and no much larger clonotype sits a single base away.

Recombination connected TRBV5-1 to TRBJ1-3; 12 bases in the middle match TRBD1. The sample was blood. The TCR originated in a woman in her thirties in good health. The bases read TGCGCCAGCAGCTGGGACAGGGGGCTTGGGCCTGGAAACACCATATATTTT. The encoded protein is CASSWDRGLGPGNTIYF.